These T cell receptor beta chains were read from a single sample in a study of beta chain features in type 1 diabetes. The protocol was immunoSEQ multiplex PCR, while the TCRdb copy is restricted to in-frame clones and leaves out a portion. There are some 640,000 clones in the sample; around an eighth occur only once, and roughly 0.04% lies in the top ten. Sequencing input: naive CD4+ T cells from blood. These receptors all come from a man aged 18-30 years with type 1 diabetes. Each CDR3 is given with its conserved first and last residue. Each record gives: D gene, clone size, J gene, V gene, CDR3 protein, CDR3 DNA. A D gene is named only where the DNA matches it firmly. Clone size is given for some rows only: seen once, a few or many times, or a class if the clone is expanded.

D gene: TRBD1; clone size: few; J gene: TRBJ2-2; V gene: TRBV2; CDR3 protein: CASSRTGENTGELFF; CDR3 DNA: TGTGCCAGCAGTCGGACAGGGGAGAACACCGGGGAGCTGTTTTTT
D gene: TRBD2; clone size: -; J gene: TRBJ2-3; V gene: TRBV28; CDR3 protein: CASSFERGRTDTQYF; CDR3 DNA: TGTGCCAGCAGTTTTGAGCGGGGAAGGACAGATACGCAGTATTTT
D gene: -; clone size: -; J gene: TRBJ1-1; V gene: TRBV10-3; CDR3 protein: CAIRPPELNTEAFF; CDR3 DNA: TGTGCCATCAGGCCTCCTGAGTTGAACACTGAAGCTTTCTTT
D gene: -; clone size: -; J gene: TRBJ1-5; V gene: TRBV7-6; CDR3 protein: CASSLTGTGQPQHF; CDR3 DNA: TGTGCCAGCAGCTTAACAGGGACGGGTCAGCCCCAGCATTTT
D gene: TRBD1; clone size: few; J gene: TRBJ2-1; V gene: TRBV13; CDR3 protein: CASSFWVTQDRGFNNEQFF; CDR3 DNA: TGTGCCAGCAGCTTCTGGGTTACCCAGGACAGGGGATTCAACAATGAGCAGTTCTTC
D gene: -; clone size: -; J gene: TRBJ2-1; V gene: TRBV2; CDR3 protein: CASSPDRFDNEQFF; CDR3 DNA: TGTGCCAGCAGCCCGGACAGATTTGACAATGAGCAGTTCTTC
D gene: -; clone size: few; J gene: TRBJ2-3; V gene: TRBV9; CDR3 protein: CASSVARGTDTQYF; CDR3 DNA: TGTGCCAGCAGCGTAGCGAGGGGCACAGATACGCAGTATTTT
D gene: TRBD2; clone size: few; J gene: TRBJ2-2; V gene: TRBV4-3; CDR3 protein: CASSQDRGPSGSRTGELFF; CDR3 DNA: TGCGCCAGCAGCCAAGATCGAGGGCCTAGCGGGAGCCGTACCGGGGAGCTGTTTTTT
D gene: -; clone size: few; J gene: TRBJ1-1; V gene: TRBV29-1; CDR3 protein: CSVGYPWGNTEAFF; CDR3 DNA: TGCAGCGTTGGTTATCCGTGGGGGAACACTGAAGCTTTCTTT
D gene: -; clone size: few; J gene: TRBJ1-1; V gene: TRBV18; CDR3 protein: CASSTRSQGQIGTEAFF; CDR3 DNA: TGTGCCAGCTCTACCCGTAGCCAGGGGCAGATAGGGACTGAAGCTTTCTTT
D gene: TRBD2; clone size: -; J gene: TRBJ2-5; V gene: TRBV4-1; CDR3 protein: CASSRTGLAGQETQYF; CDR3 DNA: TGCGCCAGCAGCCGAACGGGACTAGCGGGACAAGAGACCCAGTACTTC
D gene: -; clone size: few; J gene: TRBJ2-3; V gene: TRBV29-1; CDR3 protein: CSVEEAGRATDTQYF; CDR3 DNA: TGCAGCGTTGAAGAGGCAGGCAGGGCCACAGATACGCAGTATTTT
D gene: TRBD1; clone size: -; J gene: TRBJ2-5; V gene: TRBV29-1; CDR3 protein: CSVVDRARETQYF; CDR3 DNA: TGCAGCGTCGTTGACAGGGCTCGGGAGACCCAGTACTTC
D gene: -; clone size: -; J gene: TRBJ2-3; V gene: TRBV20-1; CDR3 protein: CRIITTDTQYF; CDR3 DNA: TGCAGAATAATAACGACAGATACGCAGTATTTT
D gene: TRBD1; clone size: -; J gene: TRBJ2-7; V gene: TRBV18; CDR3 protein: CASSPGQGPYEQYF; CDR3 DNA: TGTGCCAGCTCCCCGGGACAGGGTCCCTACGAGCAGTACTTC
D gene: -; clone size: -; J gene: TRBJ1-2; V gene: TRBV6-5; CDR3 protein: CASRTVNYGYTF; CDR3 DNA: TGTGCCAGCAGAACAGTGAACTATGGCTACACCTTC
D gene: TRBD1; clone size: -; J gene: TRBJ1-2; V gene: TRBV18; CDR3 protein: CASSPETGRYGYTF; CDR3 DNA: TGTGCCAGCTCACCAGAGACAGGGAGATATGGCTACACCTTC
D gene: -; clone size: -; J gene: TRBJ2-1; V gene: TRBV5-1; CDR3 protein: CASSPSAFNEQFF; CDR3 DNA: TGCGCCAGCAGTCCGTCGGCTTTCAATGAGCAGTTCTTC
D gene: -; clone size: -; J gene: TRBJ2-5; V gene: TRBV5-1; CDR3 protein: CASSFGTQETQYF; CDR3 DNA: TGCGCCAGCAGCTTTGGAACACAAGAGACCCAGTACTTC
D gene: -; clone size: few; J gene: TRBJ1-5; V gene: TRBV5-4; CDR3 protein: CASSSWGALGNQPQHF; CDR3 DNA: TGTGCCAGCAGCTCGTGGGGGGCCCTAGGCAATCAGCCCCAGCATTTT
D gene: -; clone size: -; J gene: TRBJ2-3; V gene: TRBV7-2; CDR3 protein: CASSLVGADTQYF; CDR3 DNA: TGTGCCAGCAGCTTAGTAGGCGCAGATACGCAGTATTTT
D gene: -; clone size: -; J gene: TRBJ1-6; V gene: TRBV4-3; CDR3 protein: CASSQDRKGRNSPLHF; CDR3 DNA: TGCGCCAGCAGCCAAGATCGTAAGGGTAGGAATTCACCCCTCCACTTT
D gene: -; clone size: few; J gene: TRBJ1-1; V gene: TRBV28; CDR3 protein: CASRAAPNTEAFF; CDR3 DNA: TGTGCCAGCAGGGCAGCCCCGAACACTGAAGCTTTCTTT